This entry is about one TCR beta chain. This record comes from a study of blood T cell repertoires in COVID-19. Study information: Researchers got acute and convalescent COVID-19 samples from the United States, Italy and Spain. PBMCs, B-cell-depleted T cells, or T cells were the source of the cDNA or gDNA that made up the material.

Original analysis: By means of reference gene primer amplification, nucleated cell counts were estimated. Generated by immunoSEQ multiplex PCR, the TCRdb table keeps only in-frame clones and is missing some. D and trimming come from the DNA, and the V and J calls and clone size come from that table. The sample records 210,000 or so clones, roughly 85% being singletons. Seattle researchers signed up patients amid active infection and tracked them longitudinally. Germline assignment: CDR1 SQVTM and CDR2 ANQGSEA. V shed 5 bases and J shed 0 bases, with 11 bases lying between them. The CDR3 extends over 14 amino acids.

Sequenced material: peripheral blood. The genes are TRBV29-1 and TRBJ1-5, with D tentatively TRBD1 (5 bases). This TCR was recovered from a man aged 50 or older with COVID-19, enrolled during active disease. Here the CDR3 DNA reads TGCAGCGTTCAGGGACTTGATAGCAATCAGCCCCAGCATTTT. Encoded protein: CSVQGLDSNQPQHF.